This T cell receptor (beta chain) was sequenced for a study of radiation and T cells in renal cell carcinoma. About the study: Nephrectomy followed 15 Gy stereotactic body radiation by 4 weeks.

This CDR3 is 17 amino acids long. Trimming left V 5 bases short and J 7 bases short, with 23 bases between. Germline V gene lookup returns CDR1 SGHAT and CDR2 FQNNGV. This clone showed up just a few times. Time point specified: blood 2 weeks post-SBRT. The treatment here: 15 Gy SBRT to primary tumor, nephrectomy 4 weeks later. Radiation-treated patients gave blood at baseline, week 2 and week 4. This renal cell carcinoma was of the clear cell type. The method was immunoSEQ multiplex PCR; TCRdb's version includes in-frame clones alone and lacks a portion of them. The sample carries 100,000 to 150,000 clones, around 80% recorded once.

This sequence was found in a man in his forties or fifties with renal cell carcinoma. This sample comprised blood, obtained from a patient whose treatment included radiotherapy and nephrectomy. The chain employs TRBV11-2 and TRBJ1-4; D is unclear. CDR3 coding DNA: TGTGCCAGCAGCCGTGGTAGGGCCATGCAAGTGGGTGAAAAACTGTTTTTT. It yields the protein CASSRGRAMQVGEKLFF.